This TCR beta chain comes out of a study of shared clonotypes between healthy human individuals. The junction had 4 bases not matched to a gene; V was cut back by 2 bases and J by 3 bases. This CDR3 comprises 14 residues. CDR1 SQVTM and CDR2 ANQGSEA come from the germline V gene. Profiling relied on immunoSEQ multiplex PCR, and the TCRdb table lists in-frame clones only, not all of them. Of fewer than 2.5 million clones in the sample, approximately 93% were seen once. The sequencing input was naive CD4+ T cells from PBMCs. As for subset: CD45RA+ positively selected. The chain links TRBV29-1 to TRBJ1-2, with 9 nucleotides matching TRBD1. The clonotype comes from a man between 18 and 35 years old in good health. Some clones in this sample may be carry-over from other donors' samples. CDR3 residues: CSVEWDRADYGYTF. DNA of the CDR3: TGCAGCGTTGAATGGGACAGGGCTGACTATGGCTACACCTTC.